Presented here are 15 T cell receptor beta chains from one specimen sequenced in a study of T cell changes during pregnancy in multiple sclerosis. Libraries were prepared by immunoSEQ multiplex PCR; TCRdb keeps only in-frame clonotypes and omits some of them. The repertoire holds around 110,000 clones, about 90% seen once, with around 1.6% in the top ten. Here the sequenced sample was peripheral blood, taken before pregnancy. These receptors were collected from a female donor with multiple sclerosis, enrolled in a pregnancy study.

The chain joins TRBV30 to TRBJ1-6, with D unclear. V was trimmed by 2 bases and J by 0 bases, leaving 8 bases between them. CDR1 and CDR2 from the germline V gene are GTSNPN and SVGIG (reference sequence). The CDR3 extends over 15 amino acids. CDR3 nucleotides: TGTGCCTGGAGTCAAGATAGCTCCTATAATTCACCCCTCCACTTT. It translates to CAWSQDSSYNSPLHF.

The rearrangement joins TRBV4-1 to TRBJ2-3; TRBD2 agrees at 7 bases. The CDR3 has 17 residues. In germline, CDR1 is MGHRA, CDR2 YSYEKL. V lost 1 base and J lost 1; bases outside the gene matches: 8. The CDR3 loop is CASSQAPAGAGTDTQYF. The CDR3 DNA reads TGCGCCAGCAGCCAAGCGCCTGCGGGAGCCGGCACAGATACGCAGTATTTT.

The V and J genes are TRBV18 and TRBJ2-7, with TRBD1 matching over 12 bases. The CDR3 runs to 15 residues. Germline CDR1 is KGHSH and CDR2 is LQKENI. Trimming cost V 1 base and J 7 bases; bases outside gene matches: 5. CDR3 sequence (DNA): TGTGCCAGCTCACCACGGGGACAGGGGGCGCGGGAGCAGTACTTC. It specifies CASSPRGQGAREQYF.

This clone appeared a few times. The rearrangement uses TRBV9 and TRBJ1-2; 7 nucleotides agree with TRBD1. CDR1 SGDLS and CDR2 YYNGEE come from the germline V gene. The CDR3 contains 14 residues. Unmatched junction bases numbered 7, after V lost 0 bases and J lost 8 bases. This CDR3 is CASSVEGGAGGYTF. In DNA, the CDR3 is TGTGCCAGCAGCGTAGAAGGGGGCGCGGGGGGCTACACCTTC. The full variable domain, completed using reference TRBV9 and TRBJ1-2, is DSGVTQTPKHLITATGQRVTLRCSPRSGDLSVYWYQQSLDQGLQFLIQYYNGEERAKGNILERFSAQQFPDLHSELNLSSLELGDSALYFCASSVEGGAGGYTFGSGTRLTVV.

The V call is TRBV5-6, the J call TRBJ2-4, with 7 bases that match TRBD2. V shed 4 bases and J 6 bases; nucleotides not matched to a gene: 13. The germline V gene has CDR1 SGHDT and CDR2 YYEEEE. The CDR3 consists of 16 residues. CDR3 sequence reads: CASSPLGRGDRNIQYF. In DNA form, the CDR3 reads TGTGCCAGCAGCCCCCTGGGACGGGGGGATCGAAACATTCAGTACTTC.

J is TRBJ1-2 and V is TRBV7-2; D is undetermined. Germline V lookup: CDR1 SGHTA, CDR2 FQGNSA. The V and J ends lost 10 bases and 7 bases respectively, with 10 bases between them. The CDR3 runs to 10 residues. CDR3 residues: CAIPTAGYTF. The CDR3 DNA follows: TGTGCCATACCCACAGCTGGCTACACCTTC.

V usage is TRBV6-5 and J usage is TRBJ1-6; D gene unclear. The length of the CDR3 is 14 residues. From germline, CDR1 is MNHEY and CDR2 SVGAGI. The germline V and J ends were trimmed by 3 bases and 9 bases, with 12 bases remaining between them. The CDR3 spells CASSYGSLSSPLHF. The CDR3 DNA follows: TGTGCCAGCAGTTATGGTAGTTTGAGTTCACCCCTCCACTTT.

The rearrangement links TRBV29-1 to TRBJ2-2, with 7 bases that match TRBD1. Germline V gene lookup returns CDR1 SQVTM and CDR2 ANQGSEA. CDR3 size: 13 residues. J was trimmed by 6 bases and V by 2 bases; bases with no gene match: 3. CDR3 coding DNA: TGCAGCGTTGAAAGACAGGGAGCCGGGGAGCTGTTTTTT. This translates into CSVERQGAGELFF.

In DNA, the CDR3 is TGTGCCAGTAGTTACAGGGTGTCGGAGACCCAGTACTTC. Protein: CASSYRVSETQYF. The chain is built from TRBV19 and TRBJ2-5; a weak D match, TRBD1 (6 bases). Germline V gene sequence: CDR1 LNHDA, CDR2 SQIVND (reference sequence). Trimming removed 5 bases at V and 5 bases at J, with 12 bases between. The CDR3 is made up of 13 amino acids. Full variable domain (missing parts from reference TRBV19 and TRBJ2-5): DGGITQSPKYLFRKEGQNVTLSCEQNLNHDAMYWYRQDPGQGLRLIYYSQIVNDFQKGDIAEGYSVSREKKESFPLTVTSAQKNPTAFYLCASSYRVSETQYFGPGTRLLVL.

J is TRBJ1-1 and V is TRBV2, with a weak D call TRBD1 (5 bases). Trimming removed 6 bases at V and 0 bases at J, with 8 bases between. This CDR3 contains 13 residues. CDR1 is SNHLY, CDR2 FYNNEI, per germline. The CDR3 DNA is TGTGCCAGCAGGGACAATTTGAACACTGAAGCTTTCTTT. The encoded protein is CASRDNLNTEAFF.

This chain links TRBV2 with TRBJ2-7; D is possibly TRBD1 (5 bases). The CDR3 consists of 12 residues. Germline CDR1 reads SNHLY; CDR2 reads FYNNEI. V was shortened by 6 bases and J by 9 bases, with 15 bases between the two germline ends. CDR3 DNA: TGTGCCAGCAGCTTCGACAGTTACTGGCAGTACTTC. It yields the protein CASSFDSYWQYF. Filled out from reference TRBV2 and TRBJ2-7, the complete variable domain reads EPEVTQTPSHQVTQMGQEVILRCVPISNHLYFYWYRQILGQKVEFLVSFYNNEISEKSEIFDDQFSVERPDGSNFTLKIRSTKLEDSAMYFCASSFDSYWQYFGPGTRLTVT.

The count of this clone is one. The chain is built from TRBV11-3 and TRBJ2-5, with 7 bases lining up with TRBD2. V dropped 5 bases and J dropped 5; count of bases not matched to a gene: 14. This CDR3 is 16 amino acids long. CDR1 and CDR2 from the germline V gene are SGHNT and YENEEA. Written as DNA, the CDR3 is TGTGCCAGCAGCCCGGCGGGGGTCGGAGGAGGTGAGACCCAGTACTTC. Encoded protein: CASSPAGVGGGETQYF.

The rearrangement uses TRBV7-3 and TRBJ2-3, with 13 positions matching TRBD2. V trimming: 5 bases; J trimming: 2 bases; junction bases outside the gene matches: 4. In germline, CDR1 is SGHTA, CDR2 FQGTGA. CDR3 size: 16 residues. Here the CDR3 DNA reads TGTGCCAGCAGCGAGGGACTAGCGGGGTACACAGATACGCAGTATTTT. This codes for CASSEGLAGYTDTQYF. The entire variable domain, with the rest obtained from reference TRBV7-3 and TRBJ2-3, is as follows: GAGVSQTPSNKVTEKGKYVELRCDPISGHTALYWYRQSLGQGPEFLIYFQGTGAADDSGLPNDRFFAVRPEGSVSTLKIQRTERGDSAVYLCASSEGLAGYTDTQYFGPGTRLTVL.

The V call is TRBV7-2, the J call TRBJ1-2; D is unclear. The CDR3 extends over 14 amino acids. Germline CDR1 is SGHTA and CDR2 is FQGNSA. Trimming cost V 1 base and J 13 bases, with 19 bases left between them. The CDR3: CASSLGVQSVRSTF. CDR3 DNA sequence: TGTGCCAGCAGCTTAGGAGTACAGTCTGTACGCTCCACCTTC.

The chain has TRBV6-6 and TRBJ1-5; 10 nucleotides line up with TRBD1. CDR1 and CDR2 from the germline V gene are MNHNY and SVGAGI (reference sequence). The CDR3 runs 16 residues. Losses at the gene ends were 5 bases for V and 2 bases for J; bases not matched to a gene: 6. In DNA form, the CDR3 reads TGTGCCAGCAGTCAGGGACAGGGGTTGGGCAATCAGCCCCAGCATTTT. This codes for CASSQGQGLGNQPQHF.